This is a list of T cell receptor beta chains from one sample in a study of blood T cell repertoires in COVID-19. Profiling relied on immunoSEQ multiplex PCR, and the TCRdb table lists in-frame clones only, not all of them. The sample has 80,000 to 95,000 clones; around 81% are singletons. Input material: peripheral blood. The receptors originated from an elderly man with COVID-19, enrolled during active disease. Each CDR3 is given with its conserved first and last residue. The D gene is left open where the match is weak. Expanded clones are given a class, and other clones once, few, many or no size at all.

d_call	v_call	clone_size	j_call	cdr3_nt	cdr3_aa
TRBD1	TRBV5-4	NA	TRBJ1-1	TGTGCCAGCAGCTTGGAACAGGGGGGCACTGAAGCTTTCTTT	CASSLEQGGTEAFF
NA	TRBV7-2	few	TRBJ1-2	TGTGCCAGCAGCCCCTACCGCGGCAACTATGGCTACACCTTC	CASSPYRGNYGYTF
TRBD2	TRBV30	once	TRBJ2-3	TGTGCCTGGAGTGTTAAAGCGGGAGGGCCCTTCGGCACAGATACGCAGTATTTT	CAWSVKAGGPFGTDTQYF
TRBD1	TRBV30	NA	TRBJ1-3	TGTGCCTGGAGTGGAGGCAGGGGGCGTTTTGGAAACACCATATATTTT	CAWSGGRGRFGNTIYF
NA	TRBV19	NA	TRBJ2-6	TGTGCCAGTAGCGACAGGACCTTGAGCTCTGGGGCCAACGTCCTGACTTTC	CASSDRTLSSGANVLTF
TRBD1	TRBV11-2	NA	TRBJ1-3	TGTGCCAGCAGCCAACAGGGGGCGATTGGAAACACCATATATTTT	CASSQQGAIGNTIYF
TRBD1	TRBV7-2	NA	TRBJ1-2	TGTGCCAGCAGCCCGGGGACAGAGTACTATGGCTACACCTTC	CASSPGTEYYGYTF
TRBD1	TRBV5-1	once	TRBJ1-5	TGCGCCAGCAGCACCGGACAGGGCAATCAGCCCCAGCATTTT	CASSTGQGNQPQHF
NA	TRBV3-1/TRBV3-2	NA	TRBJ1-1	TGTGCCAGCAGCCAAGAGGGCAGGCTGAACACTGAAGCTTTCTTT	CASSQEGRLNTEAFF
NA	TRBV11-3	NA	TRBJ2-2	TGTGCCAGCAGCAACGGGAGAGGTACCGGGGAGCTGTTTTTT	CASSNGRGTGELFF
NA	TRBV28	once	TRBJ1-2	TGTGCCAGCAGTTTAAGAACCAGGGGAGCTAACTATGGCTACACCTTC	CASSLRTRGANYGYTF
TRBD1	TRBV6-2/TRBV6-3	NA	TRBJ1-1	TGTGCCAGCAGTTACTCCTTCGGGACAGCCAACACTGAAGCTTTCTTT	CASSYSFGTANTEAFF
TRBD1	TRBV29-1	NA	TRBJ1-2	TGCAGCTTCGGGACAGGGGGGATCGGCTATGGCTACACCTTC	CSFGTGGIGYGYTF
NA	TRBV7-9	NA	TRBJ1-6	TGTGCCAGCACCCGGACATTCTCCTATAATTCACCCCTCCACTTT	CASTRTFSYNSPLHF
TRBD2	TRBV2	NA	TRBJ2-1	TGTGCCAGCAGTGACTCTAGCGGGTACAATGAGCAGTTCTTC	CASSDSSGYNEQFF
TRBD2	TRBV3-1/TRBV3-2	NA	TRBJ2-1	TGTGCCAGCAGCTCACTAGCGGGAGCCTACAATGAGCAGTTCTTC	CASSSLAGAYNEQFF
TRBD2	TRBV11-1	once	TRBJ2-7	TGTGCCAGCAGCTCCCCAGGACTAGCGGGAGGCTACGAGCAGTACTTC	CASSSPGLAGGYEQYF
TRBD2	TRBV14	NA	TRBJ2-1	TGTGCCAGCAGCCGGCGGGAGAAGTGGGATGAGCAGTTCTTC	CASSRREKWDEQFF
TRBD1	TRBV29-1	NA	TRBJ2-5	TGCAGCGTCGCCGAAGTGCGCCAGGGACAGCAAGAGACCCAGTACTTC	CSVAEVRQGQQETQYF
TRBD1	TRBV6-6	NA	TRBJ1-3	TGTGCCAGCAGTGTACAGGGGGCGCAAGGAAACACCATATATTTT	CASSVQGAQGNTIYF
TRBD2	TRBV5-1	NA	TRBJ2-1	TGCGCCAGCAACTTAGCGGGGAGCTCCTACAATGAGCAGTTCTTC	CASNLAGSSYNEQFF
TRBD1	TRBV5-4	NA	TRBJ1-1	TGTGCCAGCAGCTGGGACAGGGGTGAAGCTTTCTTT	CASSWDRGEAFF
TRBD2	TRBV6-5	NA	TRBJ2-1	TGTGCCAGCAGTACTAGCGGGCTCTACAATGAGCAGTTCTTC	CASSTSGLYNEQFF
NA	TRBV6-9	NA	TRBJ1-1	TGTGCCAGCAGTTACATGGCTGGGAACACTGAAGCTTTCTTT	CASSYMAGNTEAFF